This TCR beta chain was identified during a study of cytomegalovirus exposure and HLA in healthy donors. Of note for this clone: Its target is not known.

General study points: A later analysis found most CMV-associated TCR beta chains apparently HLA-restricted. A list of approximately 150 TCR beta chains associated with cytomegalovirus was given. Several V segments, TRBV6-2 and TRBV6-3 among them, could not be told apart and were dropped.

CDR1 is SGHVS, CDR2 FQNEAQ, per germline. The CDR3 covers 14 residues. V was cut by 8 bases and J by 1 base, with 13 bases left in between. PCR amplification relied on 60 Vbeta primers (plus 13 Jbeta primers). TCRdb keeps only in-frame clones here, not all; method: immunoSEQ multiplex PCR. The sample has about 150,000 clones, around 81% seen once; the top ten hold approximately 5.6%. This clonotype was sampled from a woman between 40 and 50 years old in good health and CMV-seropositive. This chain uses TRBV7-8 with TRBJ2-3, with D perhaps matching TRBD1 (6 bases). Sequencing was performed on PBMCs. This chain's CDR3 is CASLQGRGTDTQYF. The CDR3 DNA sequence: TGTGCCAGCTTACAGGGAAGGGGCACAGATACGCAGTATTTT. Full variable domain (outside the CDR3, taken from reference TRBV7-8 and TRBJ2-3): GAGVSQSPRYKVAKRGQDVALRCDPISGHVSLFWYQQALGQGPEFLTYFQNEAQLDKSGLPSDRFFAERPEGSVSTLKIQRTQQEDSAVYLCASLQGRGTDTQYFGPGTRLTVL.